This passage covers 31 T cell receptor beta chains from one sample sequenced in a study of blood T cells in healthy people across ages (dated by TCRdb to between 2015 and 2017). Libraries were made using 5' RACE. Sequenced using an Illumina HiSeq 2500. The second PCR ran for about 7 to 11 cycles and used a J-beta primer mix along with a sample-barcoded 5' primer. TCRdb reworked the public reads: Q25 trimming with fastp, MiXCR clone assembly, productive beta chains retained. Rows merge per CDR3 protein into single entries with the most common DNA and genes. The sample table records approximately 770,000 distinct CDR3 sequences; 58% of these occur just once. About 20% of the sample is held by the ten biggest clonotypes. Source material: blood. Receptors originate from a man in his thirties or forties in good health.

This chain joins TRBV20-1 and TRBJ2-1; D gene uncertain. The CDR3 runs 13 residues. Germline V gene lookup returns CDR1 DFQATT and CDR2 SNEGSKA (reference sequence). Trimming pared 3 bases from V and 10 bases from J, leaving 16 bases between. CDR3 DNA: TGCAGTGCTAGGTACGGTGGATCCTACGAGCAGTTCTTC. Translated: CSARYGGSYEQFF.

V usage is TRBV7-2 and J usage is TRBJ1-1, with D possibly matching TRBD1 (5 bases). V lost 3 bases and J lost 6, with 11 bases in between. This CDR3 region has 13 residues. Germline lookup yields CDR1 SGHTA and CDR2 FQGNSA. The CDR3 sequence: CASSFAGAPEAFF. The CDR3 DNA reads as TGTGCCAGCAGCTTCGCCGGGGCCCCTGAAGCTTTCTTT. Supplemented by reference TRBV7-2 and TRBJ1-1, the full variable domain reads GAGVSQSPSNKVTEKGKDVELRCDPISGHTALYWYRQSLGQGLEFLIYFQGNSAPDKSGLPSDRFSAERTGGSVSTLTIQRTQQEDSAVYLCASSFAGAPEAFFGQGTRLTVV.

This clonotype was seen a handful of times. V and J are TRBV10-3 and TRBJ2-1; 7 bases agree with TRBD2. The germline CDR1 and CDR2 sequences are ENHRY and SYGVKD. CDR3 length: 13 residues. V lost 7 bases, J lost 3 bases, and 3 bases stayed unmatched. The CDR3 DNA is TGTGCCATCAAGAGCGGGGACTACAATGAGCAGTTCTTC. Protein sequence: CAIKSGDYNEQFF.

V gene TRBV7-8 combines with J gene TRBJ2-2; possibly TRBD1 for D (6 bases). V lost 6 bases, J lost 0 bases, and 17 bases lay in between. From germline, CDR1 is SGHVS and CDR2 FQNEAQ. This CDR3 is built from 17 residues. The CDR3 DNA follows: TGTGCCAGCAGTGATATACGGACAGTAGCGAACACCGGGGAGCTGTTTTTT. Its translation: CASSDIRTVANTGELFF.

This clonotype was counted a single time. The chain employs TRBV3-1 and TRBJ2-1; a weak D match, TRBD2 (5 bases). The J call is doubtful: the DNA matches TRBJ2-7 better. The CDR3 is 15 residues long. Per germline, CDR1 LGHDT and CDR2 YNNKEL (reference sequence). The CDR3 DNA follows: TGTGCCAGCAGCACCCGGATTAAGGGAGTCCACGAGCAGTACTTC. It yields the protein CASSTRIKGVHEQYF.

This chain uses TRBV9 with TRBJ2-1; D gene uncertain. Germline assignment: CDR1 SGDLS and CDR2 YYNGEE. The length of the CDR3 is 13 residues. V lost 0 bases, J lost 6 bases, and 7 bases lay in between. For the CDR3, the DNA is TGTGCCAGCAGCGTAGCTACCTCCAATGAGCAGTTCTTC. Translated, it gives CASSVATSNEQFF.

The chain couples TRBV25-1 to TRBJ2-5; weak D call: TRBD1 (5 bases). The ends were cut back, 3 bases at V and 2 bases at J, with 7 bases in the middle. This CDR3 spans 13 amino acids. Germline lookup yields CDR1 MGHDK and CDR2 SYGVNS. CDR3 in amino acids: CASSDDRQETQYF. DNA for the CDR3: TGTGCCAGCAGTGATGACAGACAAGAGACCCAGTACTTC.

This CDR3 is CASGSGQGVIGANVLTF. Written as DNA, the CDR3 is TGTGCTAGTGGTTCCGGACAGGGAGTGATAGGGGCCAACGTCCTGACTTTC. The J gene is TRBJ2-6, the V gene TRBV12-5, with TRBD1 matching over 8 bases. V lost 4 bases to trimming and J lost 4 bases; unmatched junction nucleotides: 9. The CDR3 spans 17 residues. Germline V gene data show CDR1 as LGHNT and CDR2 as FRNRAP.

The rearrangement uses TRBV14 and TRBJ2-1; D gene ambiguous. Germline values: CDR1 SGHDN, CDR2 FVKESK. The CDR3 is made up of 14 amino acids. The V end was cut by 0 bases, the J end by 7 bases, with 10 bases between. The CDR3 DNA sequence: TGTGCCAGCAGCCAAGATACGGTCCGGAATGAGCAGTTCTTC. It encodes CASSQDTVRNEQFF.

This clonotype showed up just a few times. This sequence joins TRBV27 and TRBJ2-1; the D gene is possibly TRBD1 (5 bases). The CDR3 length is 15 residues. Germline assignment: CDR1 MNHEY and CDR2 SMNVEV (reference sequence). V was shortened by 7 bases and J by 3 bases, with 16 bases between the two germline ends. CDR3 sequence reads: CASKVPGIDYNEQFF. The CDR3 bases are TGTGCCAGCAAAGTCCCAGGGATCGACTACAATGAGCAGTTCTTC.

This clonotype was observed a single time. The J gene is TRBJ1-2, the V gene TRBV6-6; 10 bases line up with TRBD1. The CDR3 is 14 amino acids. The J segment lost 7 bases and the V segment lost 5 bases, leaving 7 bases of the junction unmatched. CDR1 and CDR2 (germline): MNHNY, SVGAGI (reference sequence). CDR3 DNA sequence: TGTGCCAGCAGTCGGGACAGGGGATCGGGTGGCTACACCTTC. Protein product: CASSRDRGSGGYTF.

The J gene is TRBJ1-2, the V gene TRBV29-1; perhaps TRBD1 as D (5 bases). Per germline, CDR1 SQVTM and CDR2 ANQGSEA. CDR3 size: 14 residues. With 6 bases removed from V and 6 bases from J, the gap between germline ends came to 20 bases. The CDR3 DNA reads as TGCAGCGTAGCCGCCAACGGGACCTATGATGGCTACACCTTC. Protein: CSVAANGTYDGYTF.

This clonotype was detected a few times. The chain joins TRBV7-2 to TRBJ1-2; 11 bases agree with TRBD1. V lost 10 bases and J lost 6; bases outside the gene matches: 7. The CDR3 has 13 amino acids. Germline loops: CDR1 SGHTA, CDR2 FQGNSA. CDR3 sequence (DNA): TGTGCCATCAGGGGACAGGGGGTTGATGGCTACACCTTC. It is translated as CAIRGQGVDGYTF.

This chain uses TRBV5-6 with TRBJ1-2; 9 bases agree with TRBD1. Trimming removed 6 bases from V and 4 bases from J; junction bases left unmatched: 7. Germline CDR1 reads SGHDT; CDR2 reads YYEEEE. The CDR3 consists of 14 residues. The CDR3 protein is CASTLGQGPYGYTF. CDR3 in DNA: TGTGCCAGCACACTTGGACAGGGGCCCTATGGCTACACCTTC.

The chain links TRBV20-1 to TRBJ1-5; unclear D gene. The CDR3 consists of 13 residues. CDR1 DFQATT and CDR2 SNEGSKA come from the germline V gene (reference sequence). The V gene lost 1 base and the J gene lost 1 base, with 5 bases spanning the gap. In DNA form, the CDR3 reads TGCAGTGCTAGAGGCTACAGCAATCAGCCCCAGCATTTT. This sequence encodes CSARGYSNQPQHF.

The CDR3 bases are TGTGCCAGCAGCTCCCGTCCTAGGAATGAGCAGTTCTTC. Protein: CASSSRPRNEQFF. V gene TRBV7-3 combines with J gene TRBJ2-1; D gene uncertain. This CDR3 comprises 13 residues. Germline CDR1 and CDR2: SGHTA and FQGTGA. The V gene lost 4 bases and the J gene lost 7 bases, with 11 bases spanning the gap.

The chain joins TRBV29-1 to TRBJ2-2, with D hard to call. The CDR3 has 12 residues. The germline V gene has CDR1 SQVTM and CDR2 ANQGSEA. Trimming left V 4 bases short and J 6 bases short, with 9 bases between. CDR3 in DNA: TGCAGCGTTGTGGTAACCTCCGGGGAGCTGTTTTTT. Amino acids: CSVVVTSGELFF.

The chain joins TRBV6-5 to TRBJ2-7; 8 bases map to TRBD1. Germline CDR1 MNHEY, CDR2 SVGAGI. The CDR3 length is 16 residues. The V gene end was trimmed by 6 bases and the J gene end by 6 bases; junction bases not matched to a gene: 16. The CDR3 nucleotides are TGTGCCAGCAGGGGGACCGGGACAGGTCGTACAGGCGAGCAGTACTTC. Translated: CASRGTGTGRTGEQYF.

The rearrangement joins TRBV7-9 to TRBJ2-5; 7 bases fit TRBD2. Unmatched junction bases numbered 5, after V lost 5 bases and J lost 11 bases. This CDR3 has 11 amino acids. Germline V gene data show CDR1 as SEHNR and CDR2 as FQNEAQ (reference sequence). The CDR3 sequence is CASSKGGQQYF. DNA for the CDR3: TGTGCCAGCAGCAAGGGAGGGCAGCAGTACTTC.

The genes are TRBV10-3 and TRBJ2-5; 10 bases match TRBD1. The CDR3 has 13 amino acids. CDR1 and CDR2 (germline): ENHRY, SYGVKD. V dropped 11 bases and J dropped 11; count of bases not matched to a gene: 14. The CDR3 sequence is CAACRDRGFEQYF. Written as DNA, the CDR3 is TGTGCCGCATGCCGGGACAGGGGCTTTGAGCAGTACTTC.

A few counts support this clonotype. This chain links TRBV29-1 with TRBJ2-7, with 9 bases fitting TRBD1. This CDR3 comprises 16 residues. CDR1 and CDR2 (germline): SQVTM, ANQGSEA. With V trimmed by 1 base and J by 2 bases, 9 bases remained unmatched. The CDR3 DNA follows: TGCAGCGTTGAAGGATCTGGACAGGGGTCTCCCTACGAGCAGTACTTC. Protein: CSVEGSGQGSPYEQYF.

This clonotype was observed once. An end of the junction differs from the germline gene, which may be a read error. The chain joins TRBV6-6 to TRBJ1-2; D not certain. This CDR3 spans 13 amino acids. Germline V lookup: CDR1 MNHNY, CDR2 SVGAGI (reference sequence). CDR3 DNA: TGTGCCCGCAGTCTCCGGGCTACCCTGGGCTACACCTTC. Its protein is CARSLRATLGYTF.

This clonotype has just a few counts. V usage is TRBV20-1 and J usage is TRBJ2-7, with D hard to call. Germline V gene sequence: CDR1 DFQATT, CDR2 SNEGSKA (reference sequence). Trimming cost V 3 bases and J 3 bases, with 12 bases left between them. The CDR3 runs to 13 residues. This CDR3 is CSAREDSDYEQYF. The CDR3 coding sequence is TGCAGTGCTAGGGAAGACTCGGACTACGAGCAGTACTTC.

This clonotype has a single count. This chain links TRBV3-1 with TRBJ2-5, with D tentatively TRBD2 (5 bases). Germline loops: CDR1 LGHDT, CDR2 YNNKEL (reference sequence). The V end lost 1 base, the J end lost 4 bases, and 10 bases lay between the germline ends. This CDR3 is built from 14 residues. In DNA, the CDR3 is TGTGCCAGCAGCCAAGTCTTAGCGAGAGAGACCCAGTACTTC. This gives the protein CASSQVLARETQYF.

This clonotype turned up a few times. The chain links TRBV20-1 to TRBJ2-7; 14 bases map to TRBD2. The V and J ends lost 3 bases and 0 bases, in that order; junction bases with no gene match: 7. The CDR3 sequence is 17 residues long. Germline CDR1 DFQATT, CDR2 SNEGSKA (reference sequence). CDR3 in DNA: TGCAGTGCTAGCGGGACTAGCGGGGGTCTAAGCTCCTACGAGCAGTACTTC. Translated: CSASGTSGGLSSYEQYF.

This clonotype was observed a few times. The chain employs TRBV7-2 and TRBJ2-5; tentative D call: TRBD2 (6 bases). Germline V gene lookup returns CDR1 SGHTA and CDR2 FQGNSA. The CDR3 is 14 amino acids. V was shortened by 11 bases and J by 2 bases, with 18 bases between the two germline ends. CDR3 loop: CAHGALAHQETQYF. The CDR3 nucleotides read TGTGCCCACGGAGCTCTAGCGCATCAAGAGACCCAGTACTTC. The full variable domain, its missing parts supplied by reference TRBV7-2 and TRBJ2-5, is GAGVSQSPSNKVTEKGKDVELRCDPISGHTALYWYRQSLGQGLEFLIYFQGNSAPDKSGLPSDRFSAERTGGSVSTLTIQRTQQEDSAVYLCAHGALAHQETQYFGPGTRLLVL.

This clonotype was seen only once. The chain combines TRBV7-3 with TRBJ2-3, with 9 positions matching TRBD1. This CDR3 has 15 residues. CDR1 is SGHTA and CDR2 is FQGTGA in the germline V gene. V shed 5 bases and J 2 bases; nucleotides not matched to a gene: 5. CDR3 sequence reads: CASSPGTGPTDTQYF. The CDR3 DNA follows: TGTGCCAGCAGCCCCGGGACAGGGCCCACAGATACGCAGTATTTT.

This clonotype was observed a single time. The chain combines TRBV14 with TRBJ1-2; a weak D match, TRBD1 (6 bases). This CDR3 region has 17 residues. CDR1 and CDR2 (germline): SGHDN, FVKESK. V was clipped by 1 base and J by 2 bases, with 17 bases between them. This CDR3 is CASSQVSRQDSNYGYTF. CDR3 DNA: TGTGCCAGCAGCCAAGTGAGCCGACAGGACAGCAACTATGGCTACACCTTC.

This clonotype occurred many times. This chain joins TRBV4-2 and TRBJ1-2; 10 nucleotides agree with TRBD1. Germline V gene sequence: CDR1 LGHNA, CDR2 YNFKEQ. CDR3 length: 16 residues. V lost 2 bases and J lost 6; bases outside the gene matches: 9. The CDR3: CASSQPGRDRGHGYTF. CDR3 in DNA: TGTGCCAGCAGCCAACCTGGCCGAGACAGGGGGCATGGCTACACCTTC.

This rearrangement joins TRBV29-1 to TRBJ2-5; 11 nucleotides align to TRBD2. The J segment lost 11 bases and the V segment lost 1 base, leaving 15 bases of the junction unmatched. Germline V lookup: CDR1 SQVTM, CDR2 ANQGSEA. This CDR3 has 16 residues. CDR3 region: CSVEAVAGGGYNEQYF. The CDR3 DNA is TGCAGCGTTGAAGCTGTAGCGGGAGGGGGATACAATGAGCAGTACTTC.

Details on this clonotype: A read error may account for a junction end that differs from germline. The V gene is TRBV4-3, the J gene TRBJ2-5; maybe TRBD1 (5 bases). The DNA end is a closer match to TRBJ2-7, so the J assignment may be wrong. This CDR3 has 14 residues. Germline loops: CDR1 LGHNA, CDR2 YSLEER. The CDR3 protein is CASSKTDTSDEQYF. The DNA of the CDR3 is TGCGCCAGCAGCAAAACGGACACCTCCGACGAGCAGTACTTC.